This TCR beta chain was obtained from a study of identical twins. Points from the study as a whole: Whereas memory repertoires showed no such difference, abundant cord blood beta clonotypes carried fewer insertions.

cDNA carried unique molecular identifiers, and a universal primer site was added by template switching. TCRdb re-derived calls from the 5' RACE reads in MiXCR, one entry per CDR3 protein. The data contain hundreds of thousands of distinct CDR3 sequences, 12% of them seen just once; the ten biggest clones take up 1.5% to 2%. This clonotype was observed many times. Antigen specificity is unknown. The same sample was also studied in work on yellow fever vaccine responses in identical twins. Per that study: It has been reported that, in twins, the vaccine T cell response seemed partly convergent and partly personalized.

Material for sequencing was PBMCs. This clonotype was obtained from a woman aged 18-35 years in good health.

Here the CDR3 DNA reads TGTGCCAGCAGTTTAGGAGAACTAGCTTTCTTT. Protein sequence: CASSLGELAFF. J is TRBJ1-1 and V is TRBV12-3 or TRBV12-4; D is undetermined. The length of the CDR3 is 11 residues. V dropped 1 base and J dropped 10 bases, with 7 bases sitting between them.